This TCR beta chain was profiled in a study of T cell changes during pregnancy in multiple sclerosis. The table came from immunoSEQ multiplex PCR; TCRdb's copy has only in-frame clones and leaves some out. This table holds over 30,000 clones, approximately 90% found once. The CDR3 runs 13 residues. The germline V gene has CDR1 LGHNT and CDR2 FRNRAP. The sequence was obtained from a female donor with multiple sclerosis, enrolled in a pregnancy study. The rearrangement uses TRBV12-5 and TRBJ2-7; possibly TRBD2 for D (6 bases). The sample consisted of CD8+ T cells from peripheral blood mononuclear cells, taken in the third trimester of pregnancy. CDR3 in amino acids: CAIKEEGSYEQYF. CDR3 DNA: TGTGCCATTAAGGAGGAGGGGTCCTACGAGCAGTACTTC.